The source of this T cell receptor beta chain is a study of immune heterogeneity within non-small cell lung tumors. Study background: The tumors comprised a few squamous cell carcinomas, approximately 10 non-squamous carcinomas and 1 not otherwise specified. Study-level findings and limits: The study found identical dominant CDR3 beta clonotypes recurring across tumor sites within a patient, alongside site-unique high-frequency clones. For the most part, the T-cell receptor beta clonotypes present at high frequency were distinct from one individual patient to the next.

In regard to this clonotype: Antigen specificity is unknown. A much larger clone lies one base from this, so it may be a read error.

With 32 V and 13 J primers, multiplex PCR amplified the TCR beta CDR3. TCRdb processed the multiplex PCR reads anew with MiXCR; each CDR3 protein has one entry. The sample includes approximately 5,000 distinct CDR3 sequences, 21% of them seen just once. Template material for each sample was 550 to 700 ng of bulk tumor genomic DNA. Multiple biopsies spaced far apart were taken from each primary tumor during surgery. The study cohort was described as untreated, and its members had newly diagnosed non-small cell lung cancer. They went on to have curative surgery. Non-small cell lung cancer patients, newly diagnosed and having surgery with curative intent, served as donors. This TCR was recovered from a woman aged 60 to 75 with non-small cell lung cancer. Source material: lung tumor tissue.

CDR3 coding DNA: TGCAGCACAGAAAGGAGCTCCTACGATCAGTACTTC. Translation: CSTERSSYDQYF. V usage is TRBV20-1 and J usage is TRBJ2-7; no clear D gene. This CDR3 spans 12 amino acids. Germline lookup yields CDR1 DFQATT and CDR2 SNEGSKA (reference sequence).